This T cell receptor beta chain originates from a study of vaccination and CD4 T cells after COVID-19. Study summary: The stimulating agents, overlapping spike peptides, came from SARS-CoV-2, HCoV-NL63, HCoV-OC43 and HCoV-229E.

Treatment described: approximately nine-day PBMC culture with coronavirus spike peptide pools or control peptides (ViraFEST assay). Pre-COVID-19 pandemic sampling (2011-2018) yielded the unexposed donor's CD4+ T cells. The germline CDR1 and CDR2 sequences are DFQATT and SNEGSKA (reference sequence). Trimming shortened V by 3 bases and J by 7 bases, and 18 bases separated the two germline ends. CDR3 size: 14 residues. The Oncomine TCR Beta short-read assay was applied to DNA of cultured CD4+ T cells. In this case, cultured CD4+ T cells provided the extracted genomic DNA. TCRdb re-derived calls from the PCR reads in MiXCR, one entry per CDR3 protein. Of 5,500 to 7,000 distinct CDR3 sequences in the sample, roughly 30% are singletons; the top ten hold under 40%. Only a few counts were recorded for this clonotype. Antigen specificity is unknown.

Source material: CD4+ T cells from blood, cultured in vitro. The chain has TRBV20-1 and TRBJ2-5; D is perhaps TRBD2 (5 bases). The receptor comes from a human donor in good health. CDR3 nucleotide sequence: TGCAGTGCTAGGCAGAATGCGGCCGCGGGGACCCAGTACTTC. As protein: CSARQNAAAGTQYF.